This is a list of T cell receptor beta chains from one sample in a study of shared clonotypes between healthy human individuals. Data came from immunoSEQ multiplex PCR; TCRdb stores just in-frame clones and leaves some out. The sample holds a few million clones, about nine tenths seen once. The sample taken for sequencing was naive CD4+ T cells from PBMCs. The receptors come from a man in his late teens or twenties in good health. Some clones in this sample may be carry-over from other donors' samples. Each CDR3 is given with its conserved first and last residue. Fields, in order: V gene, J gene, D gene, clone size, CDR3 protein, CDR3 DNA. A D gene is named only where the DNA matches it firmly. A clone size is listed for some rows: how often the clone was seen (once, few, many), or a class if it is expanded.

TRBV6-6	TRBJ1-2	.	.	CASSLDGFQFHYGYTF	TGTGCCAGCAGTTTGGACGGGTTCCAATTTCACTATGGCTACACCTTC
TRBV28	TRBJ2-7	.	once	CASSEIAEGYEQYF	TGTGCCAGCAGTGAGATAGCGGAGGGCTACGAGCAGTACTTC
TRBV28	TRBJ1-3	.	few	CASSQGVTIYF	TGTGCCAGCAGCCAGGGAGTCACCATATATTTT
TRBV7-9	TRBJ2-1	.	.	CASSLFQGNEQFF	TGTGCCAGCAGCTTATTCCAGGGCAATGAGCAGTTCTTC
TRBV4-1	TRBJ1-5	.	.	CASSQVYVGAKSNQPQHF	TGCGCCAGCAGCCAAGTCTACGTGGGCGCAAAAAGCAATCAGCCCCAGCATTTT
TRBV2	TRBJ2-4	TRBD2	.	CASRVLSGREGIQYF	TGTGCCAGCAGAGTACTTAGCGGGAGGGAGGGCATTCAGTACTTC
TRBV6-1	TRBJ1-2	.	.	CASSEATGDSPTF	TGTGCCAGCAGTGAAGCAACAGGAGACTCACCTACCTTC
TRBV5-6	TRBJ2-1	.	.	CASSTRDTEWVGQFF	TGTGCCAGCAGCACCCGGGACACCGAGTGGGTAGGGCAGTTCTTC
TRBV10-3	TRBJ2-1	.	.	CAISESWDPTYNEQFF	TGTGCCATCAGTGAGTCGTGGGATCCTACCTACAATGAGCAGTTCTTC
TRBV11-3	TRBJ2-5	TRBD1	few	CASSLGQQETQYF	TGTGCCAGCAGCTTGGGACAGCAAGAGACCCAGTACTTC
TRBV19	TRBJ2-4	TRBD2	.	CASSIEAGGGVAIAKNIQYF	TGTGCCAGTAGTATAGAGGCGGGGGGCGGTGTAGCGATAGCCAAAAACATTCAGTACTTC
TRBV10-2	TRBJ2-7	.	.	CASSETRDPLGQYF	TGCGCCAGCAGTGAAACGCGGGACCCCCTCGGGCAGTACTTC
TRBV7-2	TRBJ2-3	.	.	CASSLRLRTDTQYF	TGTGCCAGCAGCCTCAGACTGCGCACAGATACGCAGTATTTT
TRBV29-1	TRBJ2-5	.	.	CSVAPGFGETQYF	TGCAGCGTTGCTCCGGGATTCGGGGAGACCCAGTACTTC
TRBV19	TRBJ1-1	.	.	CASMNLVRGEAFF	TGTGCCAGTATGAATTTAGTGAGGGGTGAAGCTTTCTTT
TRBV7-3	TRBJ1-2	TRBD1	once	CASSRGQGSDYGYTF	TGTGCCAGCAGCCGCGGACAGGGAAGCGACTATGGCTACACCTTC
TRBV11-2	TRBJ2-7	TRBD2	.	CASRHLAGVFFNSYEQYF	TGTGCCAGCAGACATCTAGCGGGAGTTTTTTTTAACTCCTACGAGCAGTACTTC
TRBV4-1	TRBJ1-5	TRBD1	.	CASSQDRARGVQPQHF	TGCGCCAGCAGCCAAGATCGGGCCAGGGGGGTCCAGCCCCAGCATTTT
TRBV19	TRBJ1-5	.	.	CASSIFPRGKDPQHF	TGTGCCAGTAGTATCTTTCCCAGGGGAAAAGATCCCCAGCATTTT
TRBV11-3	TRBJ2-2	.	.	CASSLRPDTGELFF	TGTGCCAGCAGCTTAAGGCCCGACACCGGGGAGCTGTTTTTT
TRBV4-1	TRBJ2-5	.	.	CASTVGPAVQETQYF	TGCGCCAGCACCGTCGGCCCAGCGGTTCAAGAGACCCAGTACTTC
TRBV5-8	TRBJ1-5	.	.	CASTFAGGRDQPQHF	TGTGCCAGCACTTTCGCGGGGGGACGGGATCAGCCCCAGCATTTT
TRBV5-8	TRBJ2-5	.	.	CASRAVGKQTQYF	TGTGCCAGCCGGGCCGTGGGGAAACAGACCCAGTACTTC
TRBV18	TRBJ2-2	.	.	CATDKSRTAPGELFF	TGTGCCACCGACAAATCACGGACCGCCCCCGGGGAGCTGTTTTTT
TRBV7-9	TRBJ1-5	.	.	CASSLAGLGQHNQPQHF	TGTGCCAGCAGCTTAGCGGGACTGGGGCAGCATAATCAGCCCCAGCATTTT
TRBV2	TRBJ2-2	TRBD2	.	CASRDRTSGDTGELFF	TGTGCCAGCAGGGACAGGACTAGCGGAGACACCGGGGAGCTGTTTTTT
TRBV27	TRBJ2-2	.	.	CASAPRRAGELFF	TGTGCCAGCGCACCCAGAAGGGCCGGGGAGCTGTTTTTT
TRBV4-1	TRBJ2-7	TRBD2	.	CASSQGGLAYEQYF	TGCGCCAGCAGCCAAGGGGGACTAGCCTACGAGCAGTACTTC
TRBV7-9	TRBJ2-3	.	.	CASTPTDTQYF	TGTGCCAGCACCCCCACAGATACGCAGTATTTT
TRBV30	TRBJ1-3	.	.	CAWSIHLGRYSGNTIYF	TGTGCCTGGAGTATCCATCTCGGCAGGTACTCTGGAAACACCATATATTTT